The 14 T cell receptor beta chains given below trace back to one sample, sequenced in a study of shared clonotypes between healthy human individuals. As defined, naive CD8 cells were CD45RO-negative and positively selected for CCR7, with terminally differentiated effector memory CD45RA+ cells excluded. Sequencing used immunoSEQ multiplex PCR; TCRdb keeps in-frame clones, though not all of them. The data contain a few million clones, around 93% of them singletons. The sample was naive CD8+ T cells from PBMCs. These receptors were obtained from a man between 18 and 29 years old in good health. Some clones in this sample may be carry-over from other donors' samples.

V is TRBV28 and J is TRBJ1-2; unclear D gene. The ends were cut back, 3 bases at V and 3 bases at J, with 17 bases in the middle. Per germline, CDR1 MDHEN and CDR2 SYDVKM. This CDR3 has 16 amino acids. The CDR3, as DNA: TGTGCCAGCAGTTTTGATGGGTTCCGGGGTGACTATGGCTACACCTTC. It yields the protein CASSFDGFRGDYGYTF.

About this clone itself: At the DNA level, this CDR3 is encoded by other sequences in the same sample as well. The V call is TRBV4-2, the J call TRBJ2-1; no clear D. The germline gives CDR1 LGHNA, CDR2 YNFKEQ. The CDR3 is 15 amino acids. Trimming shortened V by 4 bases and J by 0 bases, and 10 bases separated the two germline ends. CDR3: CASSPDPSSYNEQFF. DNA for the CDR3: TGTGCCAGCAGCCCGGACCCGAGCTCCTACAATGAGCAGTTCTTC.

The V call is TRBV28, the J call TRBJ1-1; no clear D gene. Germline lookup yields CDR1 MDHEN and CDR2 SYDVKM. The V end lost 4 bases, the J end lost 7 bases, and 13 bases lay between the germline ends. The CDR3 is 13 amino acids. The CDR3 DNA reads as TGTGCCAGCAGTTGGACTGGTGTCCGTGAAGCTTTCTTT. Its protein is CASSWTGVREAFF. Full variable domain (missing parts from reference TRBV28 and TRBJ1-1): DVKVTQSSRYLVKRTGEKVFLECVQDMDHENMFWYRQDPGLGLRLIYFSYDVKMKEKGDIPEGYSVSREKKERFSLILESASTNQTSMYLCASSWTGVREAFFGQGTRLTVV.

This clone has just a few counts. The chain recombines TRBV10-3 with TRBJ1-2; the D gene is possibly TRBD1 (5 bases). Germline CDR1 ENHRY, CDR2 SYGVKD. V was pared by 0 bases and J by 3 bases, with 8 bases between. The CDR3 spans 14 residues. The CDR3: CAISESQGYYGYTF. The CDR3 region has the DNA TGTGCCATCAGTGAGTCTCAGGGCTACTATGGCTACACCTTC.

The chain joins TRBV27 to TRBJ1-3; 8 nucleotides align to TRBD1. The CDR3 sequence is 18 residues long. Germline values: CDR1 MNHEY, CDR2 SMNVEV (reference sequence). V lost 6 bases, J lost 4 bases, and 17 bases stayed unmatched. The CDR3 is CASRTTGVESNPGNTIYF. CDR3 DNA sequence: TGTGCCAGCAGAACGACAGGGGTCGAGTCCAATCCCGGAAACACCATATATTTT.

The V and J genes are TRBV19 and TRBJ2-7; 7 bases match TRBD1. The CDR3 is 15 amino acids. CDR1 and CDR2 from the germline V gene are LNHDA and SQIVND (reference sequence). After removal of 4 bases from V and 4 bases from J, the junction contained 10 bases not matched to a gene. The DNA of the CDR3 is TGTGCCAGTAGTACCCGGGACAGTAGCATTTACGAGCAGTACTTC. Residues: CASSTRDSSIYEQYF.

This clone has only a few counts. This sequence joins TRBV19 and TRBJ1-2; TRBD1 might be the D (5 bases). Germline CDR1 is LNHDA and CDR2 is SQIVND (reference sequence). Trimming shortened V by 2 bases and J by 4 bases, and 14 bases separated the two germline ends. The CDR3 extends over 15 amino acids. CDR3 amino acids: CASSIYQGGAYGYTF. The CDR3 coding sequence is TGTGCCAGTAGTATATATCAGGGCGGCGCCTATGGCTACACCTTC.

V gene TRBV7-3 combines with J gene TRBJ2-1; TRBD2 agrees at 7 bases. V shed 5 bases and J 4 bases; nucleotides not matched to a gene: 11. This CDR3 contains 16 residues. Germline-derived CDR1 and CDR2 are SGHTA and FQGTGA. The CDR3 nucleotides read TGTGCCAGCAGCGAAGTTGGAACTAGCGATTACAATGAGCAGTTCTTC. Its protein is CASSEVGTSDYNEQFF.

The rearrangement joins TRBV9 to TRBJ2-2; no firm D call. V lost 0 bases, J lost 4 bases, and 13 bases lay in between. Looked up from germline, CDR1 is SGDLS and CDR2 is YYNGEE. The length of the CDR3 is 16 residues. Written as DNA, the CDR3 is TGTGCCAGCAGCGTAGGTCGTGGGTCGCCCACCGGGGAGCTGTTTTTT. Translating it yields CASSVGRGSPTGELFF.

The V and J genes are TRBV4-3 and TRBJ2-7; 9 positions match TRBD1. Germline lookup yields CDR1 LGHNA and CDR2 YSLEER. The CDR3 sequence is 14 residues long. Trimming at V came to 6 bases and at J to 7 bases, leaving 10 bases not matched to a gene. CDR3 nucleotides: TGCGCCAGCAGACCGGGACAGGGATCTGGTGAGCAGTACTTC. It translates to CASRPGQGSGEQYF.

The J gene is TRBJ2-1, the V gene TRBV4-1; 9 bases line up with TRBD1. The germline CDR1 and CDR2 sequences are MGHRA and YSYEKL. The CDR3 covers 17 residues. With 0 bases clipped from V and 9 bases from J, the junction kept 12 bases outside the gene matches. The CDR3 is CASSQEFSGTGLTEQFF. The DNA of the CDR3 is TGCGCCAGCAGCCAAGAGTTTTCCGGGACAGGGCTGACTGAGCAGTTCTTC.

The chain employs TRBV21-1 and TRBJ2-7; TRBD2 was called by the table and not checked on the DNA. TRBV21-1 is labeled a pseudogene. The CDR3 is made up of 16 amino acids. CDR3 DNA: TGTGCCAGCAGCAAAGCACCGGGGGACGACACCTACGAGCAGTACTTC. Its translation: CASSKAPGDDTYEQYF.

This chain joins TRBV5-1 and TRBJ1-2; TRBD1 aligns across 10 bases. Germline V gene data show CDR1 as SGHRS and CDR2 as YFSETQ. The V gene end was trimmed by 0 bases and the J gene end by 3 bases; junction bases not matched to a gene: 11. This CDR3 spans 18 amino acids. The CDR3 DNA follows: TGCGCCAGCAGCTTGGACGGGACAGGGGTTAGTTACGACTATGGCTACACCTTC. This translates into CASSLDGTGVSYDYGYTF.

The V call is TRBV27, the J call TRBJ2-4; D remains ambiguous. The CDR3 runs to 12 residues. Germline-derived CDR1 and CDR2 are MNHEY and SMNVEV (reference sequence). The V and J ends lost 8 bases and 8 bases respectively, with 13 bases between them. The CDR3 sequence is CASGMNVDIQYF. CDR3 coding DNA: TGTGCCAGCGGGATGAACGTGGACATTCAGTACTTC.